Given below is one T cell receptor beta chain in context. The data were obtained in a study of T cell responses to AZD1222 COVID-19 vaccine. Clones were sequenced by immunoSEQ multiplex PCR, and TCRdb holds only the in-frame ones, with some missing. Here the sample spans 130,000 or so clones, about 82% being singletons. The CDR3 loop spans 13 amino acids. Trimming cost V 6 bases and J 0 bases, with 9 bases left between them. CDR1 and CDR2 (germline): LNHDA, SQIVND (reference sequence). The sequence came from an adult in good health. The gene calls are TRBV19 and TRBJ2-7, with D unclear. The sample was peripheral blood, taken on day 0 of AZD1222 vaccination. Written as DNA, the CDR3 is TGTGCCAGTAGCCGCGATAGCTCCTACGAGCAGTACTTC. It translates to CASSRDSSYEQYF.